This TCR beta chain was recorded in a study of radiation and T cells in renal cell carcinoma. Turning to the study itself: Nephrectomy followed 15 Gy stereotactic body radiation by 4 weeks.

Time point reported: blood 2 weeks post-SBRT. Treatment: 15 Gy SBRT to primary tumor, nephrectomy 4 weeks later. CDR3 size: 12 residues. Trimming pared 0 bases from V and 5 bases from J, leaving 6 bases between. Germline lookup yields CDR1 SQVTM and CDR2 ANQGSEA. Findings and caveats of the study: From baseline, blood top tumor clonotypes peaked at 2 weeks post-radiation. Without pretreatment biopsies, baseline tumor clonotype presence was undetermined.

Points on this clone: Its antigen is as yet unknown.

Produced via immunoSEQ multiplex PCR; TCRdb's table is partial and in-frame only. The data contain about 130,000 clones, 81% of them seen just once; the ten biggest clones take up roughly 6.2%. The rearrangement uses TRBV29-1 and TRBJ2-3; the D gene is possibly TRBD1 (6 bases). The sample in question was blood, obtained from a patient whose treatment included radiotherapy and nephrectomy. The receptor was derived from a man aged 50 to 60 with renal cell carcinoma. The CDR3 spells CSVEDRGDTQYF. The CDR3 nucleotides are TGCAGCGTTGAAGACAGGGGAGATACGCAGTATTTT.